This record looks at one T cell receptor beta chain sequence and its context. Antigen unknown. The length of the CDR3 is 12 residues. In germline, CDR1 is SGHRS, CDR2 YFSETQ. Trimming took 3 bases from V and 7 from J, leaving 10 bases between them. The data originate from a study of neoadjuvant anti-PD-1 for oral cavity cancer. General study points: TCR analyses covered only a few patients per response group.

Six replicates per PBMC sample, mostly from around 500 ng of genomic DNA. Sequencing was performed with immunoSEQ multiplex PCR; in TCRdb, only in-frame clones are kept and a portion is missing. The data show 60,000 to 80,000 clones, approximately 80% seen once. Patients were newly diagnosed with stage II-IVA oral cavity squamous cell carcinoma without prior systemic or radiation treatment. The TCR was taken from a person aged 40 to 85 with oral cavity squamous cell carcinoma. This sequence joins TRBV5-1 and TRBJ1-1; perhaps TRBD1 as D (5 bases). The sequences come from PBMCs, collected before nivolumab (anti-PD-1) treatment. CDR3 nucleotides: TGCGCCAGCAGCTACACGGGGCTTGAAGCTTTCTTT. Its translation is CASSYTGLEAFF.